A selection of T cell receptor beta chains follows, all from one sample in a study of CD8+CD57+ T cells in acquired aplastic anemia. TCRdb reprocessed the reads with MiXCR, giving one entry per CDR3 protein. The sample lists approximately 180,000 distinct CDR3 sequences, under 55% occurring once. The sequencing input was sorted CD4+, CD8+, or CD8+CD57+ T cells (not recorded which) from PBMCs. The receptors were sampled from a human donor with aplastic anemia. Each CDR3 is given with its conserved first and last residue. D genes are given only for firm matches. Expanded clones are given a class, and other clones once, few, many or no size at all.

CDR3aa: CAISPDRAQTGELFF
CDR3nt: TGTGCCATCAGTCCCGACAGGGCGCAGACCGGGGAGCTGTTTTTT
d_gene: TRBD1
abundance: medium-sized
v_gene: TRBV10-3
j_gene: TRBJ2-2

CDR3aa: CASRRGFRNTIYF
CDR3nt: TGCGCCAGCAGACGGGGGTTTCGGAACACCATATATTTT
d_gene: -
abundance: many
v_gene: TRBV10-1
j_gene: TRBJ1-3

CDR3aa: CASSVYGVNTEAFF
CDR3nt: TGTGCCAGCAGCGTCTACGGGGTGAACACTGAAGCTTTCTTT
d_gene: -
abundance: many
v_gene: TRBV7-8
j_gene: TRBJ1-1

CDR3aa: CASSLAAKENQPQHF
CDR3nt: TGTGCTAGCAGCTTAGCGGCAAAGGAGAATCAGCCCCAGCACTTT
d_gene: -
abundance: -
v_gene: TRBV7-7
j_gene: TRBJ1-5

CDR3aa: CSAHGPDRVDSPLHF
CDR3nt: TGCAGTGCACACGGACCTGACAGGGTAGATTCACCCCTCCACTTT
d_gene: TRBD1
abundance: -
v_gene: TRBV20-1
j_gene: TRBJ1-6

CDR3aa: CATSRDETVNTEAFF
CDR3nt: TGTGCCACCAGCAGGGATGAGACAGTGAACACTGAAGCTTTCTTT
d_gene: -
abundance: -
v_gene: TRBV15
j_gene: TRBJ1-1

CDR3aa: CASSLAPPSGFYNEQFF
CDR3nt: TGTGCCAGTAGTCTCGCGCCCCCTAGCGGTTTCTACAATGAGCAGTTCTTC
d_gene: TRBD2
abundance: many
v_gene: TRBV19
j_gene: TRBJ2-1

CDR3aa: CACQGSDRDEQFF
CDR3nt: TGTGCCTGCCAGGGGTCTGACCGGGATGAGCAGTTCTTC
d_gene: -
abundance: -
v_gene: TRBV6-1
j_gene: TRBJ2-1

CDR3aa: CASSPGGAWEQFF
CDR3nt: TGTGCCAGCAGCCCCGGGGGGGCCTGGGAGCAGTTCTTC
d_gene: TRBD2
abundance: many
v_gene: TRBV11-3
j_gene: TRBJ2-1

CDR3aa: CSDTGQGANYGYTF
CDR3nt: TGCAGCGATACTGGACAGGGTGCGAACTATGGCTACACCTTC
d_gene: TRBD1
abundance: -
v_gene: TRBV29-1
j_gene: TRBJ1-2

CDR3aa: CATSDFWAGQPVYTF
CDR3nt: TGTGCCACCAGTGATTTTTGGGCAGGACAGCCGGTCTACACCTTC
d_gene: -
abundance: -
v_gene: TRBV24-1
j_gene: TRBJ1-2

CDR3aa: CASNFDPGTGGGSNQPQHF
CDR3nt: TGTGCCAGCAACTTCGATCCCGGGACAGGGGGTGGAAGCAATCAGCCCCAGCATTTT
d_gene: TRBD1
abundance: -
v_gene: TRBV12-3/TRBV12-4
j_gene: TRBJ1-5

CDR3aa: CASSEAGGFTEAFF
CDR3nt: TGTGCCAGCAGTGAGGCAGGGGGCTTCACTGAAGCTTTCTTT
d_gene: TRBD1
abundance: -
v_gene: TRBV2
j_gene: TRBJ1-1

CDR3aa: CSAAGGDTYGYTF
CDR3nt: TGCAGTGCCGCAGGGGGGGATACCTATGGCTACACCTTC
d_gene: TRBD1
abundance: many
v_gene: TRBV20-1
j_gene: TRBJ1-2

CDR3aa: CASSPPGPGELFF
CDR3nt: TGTGCCAGCTCTCCCCCGGGCCCCGGGGAGCTGTTTTTT
d_gene: -
abundance: few
v_gene: TRBV6-1
j_gene: TRBJ2-2

CDR3aa: CASSEGLAGDRYEQYF
CDR3nt: TGCGCCAGCAGTGAGGGGCTAGCGGGGGACCGCTACGAGCAGTACTTC
d_gene: TRBD2
abundance: -
v_gene: TRBV10-1
j_gene: TRBJ2-7

CDR3aa: CASSTGTGSNQPQHF
CDR3nt: TGTGCCAGTAGTACCGGGACAGGTAGCAATCAGCCCCAGCATTTT
d_gene: TRBD1
abundance: few
v_gene: TRBV19
j_gene: TRBJ1-5

CDR3aa: CASGFMETQYF
CDR3nt: TGTGCCAGCGGGTTCATGGAGACCCAGTACTTC
d_gene: -
abundance: -
v_gene: TRBV10-3
j_gene: TRBJ2-5

CDR3aa: CASNPGDGDEQFF
CDR3nt: TGTGCCAGCAACCCGGGGGACGGGGATGAGCAGTTCTTC
d_gene: -
abundance: many
v_gene: TRBV11-2
j_gene: TRBJ2-1

CDR3aa: CASSLGDRSTDTQYF
CDR3nt: TGCGCCAGCAGCTTGGGGGACAGAAGCACAGATACGCAGTATTTT
d_gene: TRBD1
abundance: many
v_gene: TRBV5-1
j_gene: TRBJ2-3

CDR3aa: CASSQNRDTQYF
CDR3nt: TGTGCCAGCAGCCAGAATAGGGATACGCAGTATTTT
d_gene: -
abundance: -
v_gene: TRBV14
j_gene: TRBJ2-3

CDR3aa: CASSPALGGTEAFF
CDR3nt: TGTGCCAGCAGCCCCGCCCTGGGTGGAACTGAAGCTTTCTTT
d_gene: -
abundance: -
v_gene: TRBV25-1
j_gene: TRBJ1-1

CDR3aa: CASSQELSASEAFF
CDR3nt: TGCGCCAGCAGCCAAGAACTCTCGGCCTCTGAAGCTTTCTTT
d_gene: -
abundance: once
v_gene: TRBV4-1
j_gene: TRBJ1-1

CDR3aa: CATSSPQELNEKLFF
CDR3nt: TGTGCCACCAGCAGTCCCCAGGAGCTTAATGAAAAACTGTTTTTT
d_gene: -
abundance: many
v_gene: TRBV15
j_gene: TRBJ1-4

CDR3aa: CASSFAGLGTDTQYF
CDR3nt: TGTGCCAGCAGCTTCGCGGGGTTGGGCACAGATACGCAGTATTTT
d_gene: -
abundance: -
v_gene: TRBV11-1
j_gene: TRBJ2-3

CDR3aa: CASSYEAGGGSQYF
CDR3nt: TGTGCCAGCAGTTACGAGGCGGGGGGGGGATCCCAGTACTTC
d_gene: TRBD2
abundance: -
v_gene: TRBV6-2/TRBV6-3
j_gene: TRBJ2-5

CDR3aa: CASARQPDSPLHF
CDR3nt: TGTGCCAGCGCAAGACAGCCGGACTCACCCCTCCACTTT
d_gene: -
abundance: many
v_gene: TRBV4-2
j_gene: TRBJ1-6

CDR3aa: CSVRGLGQGNEQFF
CDR3nt: TGCAGCGTACGCGGACTGGGACAGGGCAATGAGCAGTTCTTC
d_gene: TRBD1
abundance: -
v_gene: TRBV29-1
j_gene: TRBJ2-1

CDR3aa: CSAPEYGGGTEAFF
CDR3nt: TGCAGTGCGCCCGAATACGGGGGAGGCACTGAAGCTTTCTTT
d_gene: -
abundance: -
v_gene: TRBV20-1
j_gene: TRBJ1-1

CDR3aa: CASSYPRGGGTDTQYF
CDR3nt: TGTGCCAGCAGCTATCCGAGAGGGGGGGGCACAGATACGCAGTATTTT
d_gene: -
abundance: many
v_gene: TRBV5-4
j_gene: TRBJ2-3

CDR3aa: CASRTPGPRDTEAFF
CDR3nt: TGCGCCAGCAGGACCCCGGGACCCCGAGACACTGAAGCTTTCTTT
d_gene: -
abundance: -
v_gene: TRBV10-1
j_gene: TRBJ1-1